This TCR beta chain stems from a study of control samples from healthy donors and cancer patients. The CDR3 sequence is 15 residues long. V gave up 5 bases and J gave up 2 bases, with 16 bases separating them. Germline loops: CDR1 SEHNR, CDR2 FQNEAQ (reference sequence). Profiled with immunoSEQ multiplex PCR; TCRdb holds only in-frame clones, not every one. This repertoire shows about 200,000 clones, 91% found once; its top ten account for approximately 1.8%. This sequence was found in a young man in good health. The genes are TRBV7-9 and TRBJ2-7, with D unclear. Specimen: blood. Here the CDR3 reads CASSHTFSGTYEQYF. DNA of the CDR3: TGTGCCAGCAGCCACACTTTCTCAGGAACCTACGAGCAGTACTTC.